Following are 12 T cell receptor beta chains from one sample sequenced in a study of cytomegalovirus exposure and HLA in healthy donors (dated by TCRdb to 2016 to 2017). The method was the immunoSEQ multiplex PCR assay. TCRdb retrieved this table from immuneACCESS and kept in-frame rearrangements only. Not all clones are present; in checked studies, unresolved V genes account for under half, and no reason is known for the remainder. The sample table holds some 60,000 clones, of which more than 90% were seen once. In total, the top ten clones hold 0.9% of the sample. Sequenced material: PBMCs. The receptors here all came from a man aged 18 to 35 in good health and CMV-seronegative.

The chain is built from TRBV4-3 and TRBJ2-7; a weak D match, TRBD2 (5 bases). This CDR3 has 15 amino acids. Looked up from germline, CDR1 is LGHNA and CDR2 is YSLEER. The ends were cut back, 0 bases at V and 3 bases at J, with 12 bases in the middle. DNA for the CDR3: TGCGCCAGCAGCCAAGATGGGAGTACCAACTACGAGCAGTACTTC. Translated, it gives CASSQDGSTNYEQYF.

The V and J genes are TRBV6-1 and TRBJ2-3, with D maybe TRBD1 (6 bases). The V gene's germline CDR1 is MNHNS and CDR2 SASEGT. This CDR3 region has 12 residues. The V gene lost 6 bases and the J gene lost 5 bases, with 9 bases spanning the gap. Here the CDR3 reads CASRGTRDTQYF. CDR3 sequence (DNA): TGTGCCAGCAGGGGGACACGAGATACGCAGTATTTT.

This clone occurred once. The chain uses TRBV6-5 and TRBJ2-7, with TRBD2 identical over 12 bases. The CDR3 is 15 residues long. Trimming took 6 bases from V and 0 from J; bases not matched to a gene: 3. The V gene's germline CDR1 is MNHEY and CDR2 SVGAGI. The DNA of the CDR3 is TGTGCCAGCAGCCCGACTAGCGGGAGCTCCTACGAGCAGTACTTC. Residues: CASSPTSGSSYEQYF.

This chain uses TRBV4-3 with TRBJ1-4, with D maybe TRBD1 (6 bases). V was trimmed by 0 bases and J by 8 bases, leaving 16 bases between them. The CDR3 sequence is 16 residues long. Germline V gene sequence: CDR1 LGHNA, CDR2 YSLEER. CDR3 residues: CASSQDLHRESEKLFF. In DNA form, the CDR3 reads TGCGCCAGCAGCCAAGATCTCCACAGGGAGAGCGAAAAACTGTTTTTT.

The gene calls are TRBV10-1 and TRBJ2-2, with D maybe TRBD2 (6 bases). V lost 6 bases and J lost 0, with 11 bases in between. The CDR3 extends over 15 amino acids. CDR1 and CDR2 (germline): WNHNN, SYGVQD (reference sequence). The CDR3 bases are TGCGCCAGCAGATCCGGGAGCGCGAACACCGGGGAGCTGTTTTTT. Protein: CASRSGSANTGELFF.

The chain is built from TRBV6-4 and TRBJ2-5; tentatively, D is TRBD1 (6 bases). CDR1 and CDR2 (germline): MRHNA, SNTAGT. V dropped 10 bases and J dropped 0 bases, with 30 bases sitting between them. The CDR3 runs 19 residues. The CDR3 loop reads CATLSRDILFLAHQETQYF. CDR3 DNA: TGTGCCACTCTCAGCCGGGACATTTTATTTTTGGCGCACCAAGAGACCCAGTACTTC.

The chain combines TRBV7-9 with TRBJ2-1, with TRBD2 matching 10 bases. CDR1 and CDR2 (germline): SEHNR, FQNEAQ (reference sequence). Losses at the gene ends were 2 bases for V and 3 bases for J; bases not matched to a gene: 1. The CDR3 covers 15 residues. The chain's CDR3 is CASSLTSGNYNEQFF. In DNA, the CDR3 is TGTGCCAGCAGCTTAACTAGCGGGAACTACAATGAGCAGTTCTTC.

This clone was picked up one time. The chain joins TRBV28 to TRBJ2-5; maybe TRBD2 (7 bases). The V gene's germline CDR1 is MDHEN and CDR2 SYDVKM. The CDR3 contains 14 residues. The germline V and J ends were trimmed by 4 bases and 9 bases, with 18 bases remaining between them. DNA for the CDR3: TGTGCCAGCAGTTCAGACAGGCCGGCGGGGGCCCAGTACTTC. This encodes CASSSDRPAGAQYF.

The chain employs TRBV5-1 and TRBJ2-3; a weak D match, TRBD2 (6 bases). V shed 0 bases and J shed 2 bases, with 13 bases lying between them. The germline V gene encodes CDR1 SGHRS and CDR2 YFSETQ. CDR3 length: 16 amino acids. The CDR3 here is CASSLVGTPLTDTQYF. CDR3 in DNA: TGCGCCAGCAGCTTGGTCGGGACTCCTCTCACAGATACGCAGTATTTT.

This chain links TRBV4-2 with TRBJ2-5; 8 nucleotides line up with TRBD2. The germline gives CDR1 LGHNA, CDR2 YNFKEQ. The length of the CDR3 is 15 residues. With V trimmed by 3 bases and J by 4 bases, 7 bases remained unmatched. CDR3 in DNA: TGTGCCAGCAGCCAGCCGGGACTAGGTCGAGAGACCCAGTACTTC. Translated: CASSQPGLGRETQYF.

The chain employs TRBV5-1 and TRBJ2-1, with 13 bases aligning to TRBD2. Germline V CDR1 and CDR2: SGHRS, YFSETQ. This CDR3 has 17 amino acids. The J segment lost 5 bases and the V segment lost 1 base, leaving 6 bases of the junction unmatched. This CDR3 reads CASSLTLGLAGNNEQFF. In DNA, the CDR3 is TGCGCCAGCAGCTTGACCCTGGGACTAGCGGGGAACAATGAGCAGTTCTTC.

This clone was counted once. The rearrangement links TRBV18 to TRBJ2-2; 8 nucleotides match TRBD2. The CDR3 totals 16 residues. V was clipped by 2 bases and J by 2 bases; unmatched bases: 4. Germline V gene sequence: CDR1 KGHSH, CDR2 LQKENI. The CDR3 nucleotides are TGTGCCAGCTCACCATGGACTAGCAGTAACACCGGGGAGCTGTTTTTT. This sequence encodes CASSPWTSSNTGELFF.